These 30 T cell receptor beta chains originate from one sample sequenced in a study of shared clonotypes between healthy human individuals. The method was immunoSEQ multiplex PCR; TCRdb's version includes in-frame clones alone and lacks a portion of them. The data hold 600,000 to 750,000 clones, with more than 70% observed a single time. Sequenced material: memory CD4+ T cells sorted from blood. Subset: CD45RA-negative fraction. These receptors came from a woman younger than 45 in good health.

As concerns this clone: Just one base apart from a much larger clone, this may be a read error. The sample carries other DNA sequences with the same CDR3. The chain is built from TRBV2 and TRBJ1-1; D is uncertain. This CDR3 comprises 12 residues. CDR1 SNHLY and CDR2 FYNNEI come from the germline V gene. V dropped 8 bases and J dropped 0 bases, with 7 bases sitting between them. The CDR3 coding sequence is TGTGCCAGCTATAGGGTGAACACTGAAGCTTTCTTT. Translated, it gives CASYRVNTEAFF. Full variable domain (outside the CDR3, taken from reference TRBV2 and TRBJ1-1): EPEVTQTPSHQVTQMGQEVILRCVPISNHLYFYWYRQILGQKVEFLVSFYNNEISEKSEIFDDQFSVERPDGSNFTLKIRSTKLEDSAMYFCASYRVNTEAFFGQGTRLTVV.

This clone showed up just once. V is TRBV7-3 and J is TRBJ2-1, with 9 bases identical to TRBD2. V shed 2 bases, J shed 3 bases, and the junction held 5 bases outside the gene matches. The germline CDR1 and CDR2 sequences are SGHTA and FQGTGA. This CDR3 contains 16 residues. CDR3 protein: CASSLRAGGVYNEQFF. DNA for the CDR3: TGTGCCAGCAGCTTACGCGCGGGAGGGGTCTACAATGAGCAGTTCTTC.

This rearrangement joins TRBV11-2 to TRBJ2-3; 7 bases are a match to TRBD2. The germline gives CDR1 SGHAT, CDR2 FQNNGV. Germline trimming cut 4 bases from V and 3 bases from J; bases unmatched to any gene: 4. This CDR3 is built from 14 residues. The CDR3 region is CASSSKAGTDTQYF. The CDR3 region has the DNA TGTGCCAGCAGCTCCAAAGCGGGAACAGATACGCAGTATTTT.

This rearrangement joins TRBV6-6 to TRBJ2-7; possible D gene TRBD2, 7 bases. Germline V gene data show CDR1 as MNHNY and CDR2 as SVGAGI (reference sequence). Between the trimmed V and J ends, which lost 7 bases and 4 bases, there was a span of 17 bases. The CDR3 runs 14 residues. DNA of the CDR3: TGTGCCAGCACCCCCGGGGGGCTCCATTACGAGCAGTACTTC. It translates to CASTPGGLHYEQYF.

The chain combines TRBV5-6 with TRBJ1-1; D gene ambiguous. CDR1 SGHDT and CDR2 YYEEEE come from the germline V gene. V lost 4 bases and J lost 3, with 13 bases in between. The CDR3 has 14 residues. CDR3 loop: CASSVVGRDTEAFF. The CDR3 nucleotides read TGTGCCAGCAGCGTGGTAGGGCGGGACACTGAAGCTTTCTTT.

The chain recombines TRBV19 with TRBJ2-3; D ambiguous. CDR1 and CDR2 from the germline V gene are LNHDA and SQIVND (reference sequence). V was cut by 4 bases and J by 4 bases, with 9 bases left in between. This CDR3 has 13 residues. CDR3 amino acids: CASSSRTADTQYF. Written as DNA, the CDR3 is TGTGCCAGTAGTAGCCGAACAGCAGATACGCAGTATTTT.

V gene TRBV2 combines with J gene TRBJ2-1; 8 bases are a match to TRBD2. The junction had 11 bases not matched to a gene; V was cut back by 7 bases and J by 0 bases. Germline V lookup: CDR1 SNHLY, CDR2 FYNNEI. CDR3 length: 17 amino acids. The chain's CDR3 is CASKKLAGRSSYNEQFF. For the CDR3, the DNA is TGTGCCAGCAAGAAGCTAGCGGGTAGGAGCTCCTACAATGAGCAGTTCTTC.

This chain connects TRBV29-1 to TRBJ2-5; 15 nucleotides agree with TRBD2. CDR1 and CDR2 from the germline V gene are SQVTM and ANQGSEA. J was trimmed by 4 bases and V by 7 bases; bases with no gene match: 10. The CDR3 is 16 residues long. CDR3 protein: CSALTGLAGGTETQYF. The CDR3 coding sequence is TGCAGCGCCCTCACTGGACTAGCGGGAGGGACAGAGACCCAGTACTTC.

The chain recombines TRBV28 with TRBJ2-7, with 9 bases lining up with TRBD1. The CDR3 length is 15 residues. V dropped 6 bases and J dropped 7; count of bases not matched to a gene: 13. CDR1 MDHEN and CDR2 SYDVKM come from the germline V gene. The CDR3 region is CASSYPGQGPREQYF. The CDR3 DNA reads TGTGCCAGCAGCTACCCGGGACAGGGTCCAAGGGAGCAGTACTTC.

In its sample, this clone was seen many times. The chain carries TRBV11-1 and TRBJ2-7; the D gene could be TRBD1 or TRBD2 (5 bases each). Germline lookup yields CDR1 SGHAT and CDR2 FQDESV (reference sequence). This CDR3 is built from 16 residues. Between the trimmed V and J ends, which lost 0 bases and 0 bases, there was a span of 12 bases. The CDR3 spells CASSLAPGAVSYEQYF. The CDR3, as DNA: TGTGCCAGCAGCTTAGCGCCCGGGGCAGTCTCCTACGAGCAGTACTTC.

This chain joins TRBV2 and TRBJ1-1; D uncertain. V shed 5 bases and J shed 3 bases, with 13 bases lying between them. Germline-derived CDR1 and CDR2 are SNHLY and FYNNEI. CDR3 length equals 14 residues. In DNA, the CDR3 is TGTGCCAGCAGTTTCAATGGGATTGACACTGAAGCTTTCTTT. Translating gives CASSFNGIDTEAFF.

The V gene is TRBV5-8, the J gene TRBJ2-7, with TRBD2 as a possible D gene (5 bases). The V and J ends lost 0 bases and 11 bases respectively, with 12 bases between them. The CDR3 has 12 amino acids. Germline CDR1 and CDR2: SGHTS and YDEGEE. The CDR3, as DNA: TGTGCCAGCAGCTTGGTGACTGGGAGCGAGTACTTC. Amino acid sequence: CASSLVTGSEYF. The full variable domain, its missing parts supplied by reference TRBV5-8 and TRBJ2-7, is EAGVTQSPTHLIKTRGQQATLRCSPISGHTSVYWYQQALGLGLQFLLWYDEGEERNRGNFPPRFSGRQFPNYSSELNVNALELEDSALYLCASSLVTGSEYFGPGTRLTVT.

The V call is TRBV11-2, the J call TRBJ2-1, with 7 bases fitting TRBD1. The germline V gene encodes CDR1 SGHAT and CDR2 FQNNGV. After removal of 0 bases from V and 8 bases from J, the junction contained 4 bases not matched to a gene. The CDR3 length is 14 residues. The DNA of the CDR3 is TGTGCCAGCAGCTTAGAGCGACAGGGACATGAGCAGTTCTTC. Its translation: CASSLERQGHEQFF.

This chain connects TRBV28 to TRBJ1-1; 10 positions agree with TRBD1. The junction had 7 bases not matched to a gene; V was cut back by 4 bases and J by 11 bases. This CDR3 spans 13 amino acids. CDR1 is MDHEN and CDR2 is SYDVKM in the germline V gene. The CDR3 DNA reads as TGTGCCAGCAGTTCGGTGACAGGGGGCCAGGCTTTCTTT. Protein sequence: CASSSVTGGQAFF.

This chain's CDR3 is CANLTGGIEAFF. In DNA, the CDR3 is TGTGCCAACCTGACAGGGGGTATTGAAGCTTTCTTT. The gene calls are TRBV27 and TRBJ1-1; 9 nucleotides line up with TRBD1. In germline, CDR1 is MNHEY, CDR2 SMNVEV (reference sequence). The CDR3 runs to 12 residues. J lost 7 bases, V lost 10 bases, and 7 bases had no gene match.

This CDR3 is CASSVTSRADYGYTF. Here the CDR3 DNA reads TGCGCCAGCAGCGTGACTAGTCGGGCGGACTATGGCTACACCTTC. The chain is built from TRBV5-1 and TRBJ1-2; D is uncertain. The CDR3 is made up of 15 amino acids. The ends were cut back, 4 bases at V and 3 bases at J, with 16 bases in the middle. Germline V gene sequence: CDR1 SGHRS, CDR2 YFSETQ.

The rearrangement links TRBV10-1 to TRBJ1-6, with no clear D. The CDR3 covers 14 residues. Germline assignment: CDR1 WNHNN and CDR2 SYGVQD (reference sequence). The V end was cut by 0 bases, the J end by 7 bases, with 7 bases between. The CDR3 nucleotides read TGCGCCAGCAGTGAGTCCGTCGGGAATTCACCCCTCCACTTT. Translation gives CASSESVGNSPLHF.

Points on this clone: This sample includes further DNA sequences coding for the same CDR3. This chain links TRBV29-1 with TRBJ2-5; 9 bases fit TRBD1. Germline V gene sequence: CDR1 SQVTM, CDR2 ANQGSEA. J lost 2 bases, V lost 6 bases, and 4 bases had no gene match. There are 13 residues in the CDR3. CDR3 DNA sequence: TGCAGCGTCCTACAGGGGGCGCAAGAGACCCAGTACTTC. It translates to CSVLQGAQETQYF.

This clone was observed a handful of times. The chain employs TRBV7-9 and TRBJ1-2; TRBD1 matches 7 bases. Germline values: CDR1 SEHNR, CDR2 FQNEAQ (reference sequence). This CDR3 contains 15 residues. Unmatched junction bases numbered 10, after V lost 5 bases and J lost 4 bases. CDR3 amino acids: CASSPGGGLGYGYTF. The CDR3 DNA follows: TGTGCCAGCAGCCCCGGAGGGGGCCTAGGCTATGGCTACACCTTC.

The CDR3 region has the DNA TGTGCCAGCTCACTGGACAGAAACCAGCCCCAGCATTTT. This sequence encodes CASSLDRNQPQHF. The chain combines TRBV18 with TRBJ1-5; D perhaps matches TRBD1 (6 bases). The CDR3 extends over 13 amino acids. Germline CDR1 reads KGHSH; CDR2 reads LQKENI. Trimming took 4 bases from V and 7 from J, leaving 11 bases between them. Complete variable domain (other parts from reference TRBV18 and TRBJ1-5): NAGVMQNPRHLVRRRGQEARLRCSPMKGHSHVYWYRQLPEEGLKFMVYLQKENIIDESGMPKERFSAEFPKEGPSILRIQQVVRGDSAAYFCASSLDRNQPQHFGDGTRLSIL.

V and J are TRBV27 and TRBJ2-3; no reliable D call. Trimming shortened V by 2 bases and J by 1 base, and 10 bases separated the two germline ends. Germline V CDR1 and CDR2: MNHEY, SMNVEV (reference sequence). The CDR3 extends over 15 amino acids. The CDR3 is CASSLAPPGTDTQYF. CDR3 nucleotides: TGTGCCAGCAGTTTAGCCCCCCCGGGCACAGATACGCAGTATTTT.

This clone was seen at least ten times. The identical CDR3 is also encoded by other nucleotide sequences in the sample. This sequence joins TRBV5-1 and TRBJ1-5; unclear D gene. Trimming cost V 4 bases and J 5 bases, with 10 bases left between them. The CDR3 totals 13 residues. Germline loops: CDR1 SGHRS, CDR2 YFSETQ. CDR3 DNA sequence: TGCGCCAGCAGCCCGGGTTTGGATCAGCCCCAGCATTTT. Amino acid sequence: CASSPGLDQPQHF.

DNA of the CDR3: TGTGCCAGCAGTCAATATGGGACAGGGAGGAGGAACGAGCAGTACTTC. Amino acid sequence: CASSQYGTGRRNEQYF. The rearrangement uses TRBV28 and TRBJ2-7; TRBD1 aligns across 9 bases. The CDR3 loop spans 16 amino acids. V dropped 5 bases and J dropped 5; count of bases not matched to a gene: 13. CDR1 MDHEN and CDR2 SYDVKM come from the germline V gene.

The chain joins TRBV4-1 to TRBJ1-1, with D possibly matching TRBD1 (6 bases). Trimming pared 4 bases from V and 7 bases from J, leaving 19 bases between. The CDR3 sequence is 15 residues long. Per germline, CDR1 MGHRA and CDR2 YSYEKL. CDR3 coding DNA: TGCGCCAGCAGCCCACTTACTCCCAGGGGAAGTGAAGCTTTCTTT. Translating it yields CASSPLTPRGSEAFF.

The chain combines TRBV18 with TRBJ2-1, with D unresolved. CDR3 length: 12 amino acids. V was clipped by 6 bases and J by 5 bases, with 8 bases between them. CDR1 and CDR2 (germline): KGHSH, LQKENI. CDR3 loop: CASSRSHNEQFF. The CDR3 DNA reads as TGTGCCAGCTCCCGTAGCCACAATGAGCAGTTCTTC.

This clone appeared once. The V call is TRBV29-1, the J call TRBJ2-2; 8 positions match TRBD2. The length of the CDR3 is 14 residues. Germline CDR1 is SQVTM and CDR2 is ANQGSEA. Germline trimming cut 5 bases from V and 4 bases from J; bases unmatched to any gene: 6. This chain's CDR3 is CSVRREGFTGELFF. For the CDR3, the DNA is TGCAGCGTTCGTCGGGAGGGGTTCACCGGGGAGCTGTTTTTT.

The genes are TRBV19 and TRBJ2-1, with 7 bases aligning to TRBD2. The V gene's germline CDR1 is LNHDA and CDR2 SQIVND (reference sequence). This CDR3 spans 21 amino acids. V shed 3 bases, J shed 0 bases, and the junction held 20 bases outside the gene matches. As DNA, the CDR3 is TGTGCCAGTAGTATCCGGGGTAGGAAAGCGGGACTCCTTAGCTCCTACAATGAGCAGTTCTTC. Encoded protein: CASSIRGRKAGLLSSYNEQFF.

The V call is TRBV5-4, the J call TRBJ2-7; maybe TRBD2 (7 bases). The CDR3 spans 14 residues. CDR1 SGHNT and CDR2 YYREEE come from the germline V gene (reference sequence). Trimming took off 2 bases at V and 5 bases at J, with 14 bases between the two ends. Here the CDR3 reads CASSLQGGGDEQYF. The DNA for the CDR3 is TGTGCCAGCAGCTTACAGGGTGGGGGGGACGAGCAGTACTTC.

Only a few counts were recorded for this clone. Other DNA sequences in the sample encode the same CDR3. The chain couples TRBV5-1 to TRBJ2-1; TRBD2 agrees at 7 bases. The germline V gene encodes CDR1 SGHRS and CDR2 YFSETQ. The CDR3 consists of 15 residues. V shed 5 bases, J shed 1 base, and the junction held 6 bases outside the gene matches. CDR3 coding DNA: TGCGCCAGCAGTGTGGCTAGCGGTTCCTACAATGAGCAGTTCTTC. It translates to CASSVASGSYNEQFF.

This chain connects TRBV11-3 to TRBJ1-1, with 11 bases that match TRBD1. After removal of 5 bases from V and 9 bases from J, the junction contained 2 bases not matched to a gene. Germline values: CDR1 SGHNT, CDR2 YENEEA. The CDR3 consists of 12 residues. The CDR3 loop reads CASSRDRGKAFF. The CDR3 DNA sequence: TGTGCCAGCAGCCGGGACAGGGGGAAAGCTTTCTTT.